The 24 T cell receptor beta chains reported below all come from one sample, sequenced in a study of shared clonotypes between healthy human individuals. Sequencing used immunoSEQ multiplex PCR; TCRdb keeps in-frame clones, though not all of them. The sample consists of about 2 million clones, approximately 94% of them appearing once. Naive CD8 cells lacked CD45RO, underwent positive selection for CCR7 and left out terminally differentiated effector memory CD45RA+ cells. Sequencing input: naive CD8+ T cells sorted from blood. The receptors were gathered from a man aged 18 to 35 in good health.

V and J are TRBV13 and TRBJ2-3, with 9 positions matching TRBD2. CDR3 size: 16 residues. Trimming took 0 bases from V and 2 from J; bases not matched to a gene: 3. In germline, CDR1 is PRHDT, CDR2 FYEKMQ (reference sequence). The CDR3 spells CASSLGASGITDTQYF. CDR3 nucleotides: TGTGCCAGCAGCTTAGGGGCTAGCGGGATCACAGATACGCAGTATTTT.

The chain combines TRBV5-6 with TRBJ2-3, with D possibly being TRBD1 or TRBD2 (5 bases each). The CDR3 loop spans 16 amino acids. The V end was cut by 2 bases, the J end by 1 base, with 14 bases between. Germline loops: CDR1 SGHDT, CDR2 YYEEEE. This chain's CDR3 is CASSFRMTGRTDTQYF. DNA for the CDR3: TGTGCCAGCAGCTTTCGTATGACGGGACGCACAGATACGCAGTATTTT. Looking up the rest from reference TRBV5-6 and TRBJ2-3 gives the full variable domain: DAGVTQSPTHLIKTRGQQVTLRCSPKSGHDTVSWYQQALGQGPQFIFQYYEEEERQRGNFPDRFSGHQFPNYSSELNVNALLLGDSALYLCASSFRMTGRTDTQYFGPGTRLTVL.

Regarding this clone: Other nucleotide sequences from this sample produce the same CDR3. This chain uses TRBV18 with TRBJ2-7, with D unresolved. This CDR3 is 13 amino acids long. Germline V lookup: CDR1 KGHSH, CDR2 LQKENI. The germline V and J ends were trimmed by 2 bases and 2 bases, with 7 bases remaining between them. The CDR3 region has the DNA TGTGCCAGCTCACCAGGCGCAGCCTACGAGCAGTACTTC. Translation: CASSPGAAYEQYF.

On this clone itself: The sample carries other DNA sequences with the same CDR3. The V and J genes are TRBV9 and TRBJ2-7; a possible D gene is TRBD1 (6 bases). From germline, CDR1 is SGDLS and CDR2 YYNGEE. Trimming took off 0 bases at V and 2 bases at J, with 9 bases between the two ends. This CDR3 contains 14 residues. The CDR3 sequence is CASSVDPGAYEQYF. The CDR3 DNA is TGTGCCAGCAGCGTAGACCCAGGGGCCTACGAGCAGTACTTC.

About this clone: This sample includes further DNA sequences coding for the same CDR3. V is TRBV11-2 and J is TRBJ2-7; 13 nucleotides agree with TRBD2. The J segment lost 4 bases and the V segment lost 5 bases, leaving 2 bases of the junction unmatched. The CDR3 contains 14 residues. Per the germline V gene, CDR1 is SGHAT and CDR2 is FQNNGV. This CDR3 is CASSQGLAGYEQYF. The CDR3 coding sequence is TGTGCCAGCAGCCAGGGACTAGCGGGGTACGAGCAGTACTTC.

The CDR3 here is CASSELGASGGELFF. The CDR3 region has the DNA TGCGCCAGCAGTGAGTTGGGCGCATCAGGCGGGGAGCTGTTTTTT. The rearrangement links TRBV10-2 to TRBJ2-2, with no clear D. This CDR3 has 15 amino acids. Germline V gene lookup returns CDR1 WSHSY and CDR2 SAAADI. Trimming removed 1 base from V and 7 bases from J, with 13 bases in between.

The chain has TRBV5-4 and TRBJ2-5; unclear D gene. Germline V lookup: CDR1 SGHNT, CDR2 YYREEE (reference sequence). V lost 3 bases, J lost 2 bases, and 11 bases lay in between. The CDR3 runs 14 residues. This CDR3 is CASSSEHEQETQYF. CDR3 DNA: TGTGCCAGCAGCTCCGAACACGAGCAAGAGACCCAGTACTTC.

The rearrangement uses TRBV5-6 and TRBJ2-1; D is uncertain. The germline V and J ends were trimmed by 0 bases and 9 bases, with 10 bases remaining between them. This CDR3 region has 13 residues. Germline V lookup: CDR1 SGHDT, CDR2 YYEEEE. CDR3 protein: CASSLGGSTEQFF. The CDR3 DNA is TGTGCCAGCAGCTTGGGAGGTAGCACTGAGCAGTTCTTC.

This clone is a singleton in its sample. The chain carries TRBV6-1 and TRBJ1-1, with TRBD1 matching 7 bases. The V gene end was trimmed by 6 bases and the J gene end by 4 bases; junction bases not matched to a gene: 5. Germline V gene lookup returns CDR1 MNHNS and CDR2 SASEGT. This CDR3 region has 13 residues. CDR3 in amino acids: CASRKTGSTEAFF. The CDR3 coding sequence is TGTGCCAGCAGAAAGACAGGGAGCACTGAAGCTTTCTTT.

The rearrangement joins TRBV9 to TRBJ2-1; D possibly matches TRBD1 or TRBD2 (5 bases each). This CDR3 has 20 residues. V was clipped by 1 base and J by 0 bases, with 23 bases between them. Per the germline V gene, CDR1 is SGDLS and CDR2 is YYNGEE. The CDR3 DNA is TGTGCCAGCAGCGTACTAAGGGACCAATTTGGGCCGAGCTCCTACAATGAGCAGTTCTTC. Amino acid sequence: CASSVLRDQFGPSSYNEQFF.

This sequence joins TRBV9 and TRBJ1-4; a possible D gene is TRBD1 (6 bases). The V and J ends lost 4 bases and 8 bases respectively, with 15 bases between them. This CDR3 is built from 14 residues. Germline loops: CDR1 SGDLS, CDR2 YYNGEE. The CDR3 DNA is TGTGCCAGCAGCAAAACAGGGAGTGGAGAAAAACTGTTTTTT. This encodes CASSKTGSGEKLFF.

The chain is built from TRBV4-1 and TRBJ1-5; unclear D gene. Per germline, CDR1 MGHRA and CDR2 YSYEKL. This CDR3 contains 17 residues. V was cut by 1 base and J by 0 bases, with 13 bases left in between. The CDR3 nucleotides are TGCGCCAGCAGCCAAGGCCCAGGTTACGATAGCAATCAGCCCCAGCATTTT. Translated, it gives CASSQGPGYDSNQPQHF.

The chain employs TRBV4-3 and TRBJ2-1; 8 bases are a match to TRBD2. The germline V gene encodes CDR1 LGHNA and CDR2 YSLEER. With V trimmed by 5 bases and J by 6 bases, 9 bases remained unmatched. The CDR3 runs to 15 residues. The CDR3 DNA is TGCGCCAGCAGCTCCGGACTAGCAGAAACCAATGAGCAGTTCTTC. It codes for CASSSGLAETNEQFF.

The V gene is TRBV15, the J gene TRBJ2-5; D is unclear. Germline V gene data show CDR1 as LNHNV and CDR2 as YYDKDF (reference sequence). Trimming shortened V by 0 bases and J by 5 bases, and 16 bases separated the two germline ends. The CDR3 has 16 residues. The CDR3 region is CATSRDLLVLGETQYF. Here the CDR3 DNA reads TGTGCCACCAGCAGAGATCTACTCGTTTTAGGGGAGACCCAGTACTTC.

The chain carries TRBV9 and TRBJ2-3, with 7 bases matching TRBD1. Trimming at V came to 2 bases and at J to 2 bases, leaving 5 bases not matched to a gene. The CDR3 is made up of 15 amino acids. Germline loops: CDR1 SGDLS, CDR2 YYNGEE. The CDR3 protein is CASSVGRGNTDTQYF. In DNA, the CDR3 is TGTGCCAGCAGCGTCGGCAGGGGGAACACAGATACGCAGTATTTT.

CDR3 in DNA: TGTGCCAGCAGCTTAGAGGGGGGACCCACAGATACGCAGTATTTT. It yields the protein CASSLEGGPTDTQYF. The chain employs TRBV7-8 and TRBJ2-3; D possibly uses TRBD1 or TRBD2 (6 bases each). With 1 base removed from V and 2 bases from J, the gap between germline ends came to 10 bases. CDR3 length equals 15 residues. Germline CDR1 is SGHVS and CDR2 is FQNEAQ.

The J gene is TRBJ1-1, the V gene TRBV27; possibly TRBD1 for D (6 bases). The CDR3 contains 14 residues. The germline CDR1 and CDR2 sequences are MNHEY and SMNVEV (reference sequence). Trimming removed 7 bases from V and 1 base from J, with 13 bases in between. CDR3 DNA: TGTGCCAGCACCCAATGGGGGGCGAACACTGAAGCTTTCTTT. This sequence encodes CASTQWGANTEAFF.

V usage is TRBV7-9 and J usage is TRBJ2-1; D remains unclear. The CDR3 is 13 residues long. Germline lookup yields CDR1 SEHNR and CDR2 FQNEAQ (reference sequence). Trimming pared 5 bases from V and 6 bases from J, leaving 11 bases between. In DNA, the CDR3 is TGTGCCAGCAGCCCTACGACTGGCAATGAGCAGTTCTTC. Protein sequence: CASSPTTGNEQFF.

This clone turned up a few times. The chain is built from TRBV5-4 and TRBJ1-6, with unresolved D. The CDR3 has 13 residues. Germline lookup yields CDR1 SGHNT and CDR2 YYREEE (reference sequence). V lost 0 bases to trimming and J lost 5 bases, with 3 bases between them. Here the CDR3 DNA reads TGTGCCAGCAGCTTGGGGGATAATTCACCCCTCCACTTT. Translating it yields CASSLGDNSPLHF.

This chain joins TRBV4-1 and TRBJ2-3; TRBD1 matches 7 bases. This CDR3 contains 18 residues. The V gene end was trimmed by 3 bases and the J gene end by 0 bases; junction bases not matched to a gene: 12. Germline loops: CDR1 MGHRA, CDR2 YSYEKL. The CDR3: CASSHLGQFIASTDTQYF. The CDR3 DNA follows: TGCGCCAGCAGCCACCTGGGACAGTTCATTGCTAGCACAGATACGCAGTATTTT.

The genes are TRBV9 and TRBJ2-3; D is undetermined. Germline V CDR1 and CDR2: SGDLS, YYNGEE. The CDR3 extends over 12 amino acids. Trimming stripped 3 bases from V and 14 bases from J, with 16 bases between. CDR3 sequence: CASSETDSKLYF. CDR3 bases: TGTGCCAGCAGCGAGACGGATTCAAAGTTGTATTTT. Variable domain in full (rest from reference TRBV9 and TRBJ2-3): DSGVTQTPKHLITATGQRVTLRCSPRSGDLSVYWYQQSLDQGLQFLIQYYNGEERAKGNILERFSAQQFPDLHSELNLSSLELGDSALYFCASSETDSKLYFGPGTRLTVL.

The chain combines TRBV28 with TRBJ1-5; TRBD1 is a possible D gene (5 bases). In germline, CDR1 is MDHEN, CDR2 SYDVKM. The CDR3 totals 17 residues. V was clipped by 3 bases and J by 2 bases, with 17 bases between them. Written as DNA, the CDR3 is TGTGCCAGCAGTTTCCGGGGAGGGGACCATCGCAATCAGCCCCAGCATTTT. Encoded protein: CASSFRGGDHRNQPQHF.

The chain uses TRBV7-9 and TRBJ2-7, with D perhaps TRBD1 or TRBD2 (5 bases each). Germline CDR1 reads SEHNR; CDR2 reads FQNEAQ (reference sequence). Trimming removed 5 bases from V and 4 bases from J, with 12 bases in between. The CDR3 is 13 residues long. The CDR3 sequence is CASSPMGPYEQYF. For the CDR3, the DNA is TGTGCCAGCAGCCCTATGGGACCTTACGAGCAGTACTTC.

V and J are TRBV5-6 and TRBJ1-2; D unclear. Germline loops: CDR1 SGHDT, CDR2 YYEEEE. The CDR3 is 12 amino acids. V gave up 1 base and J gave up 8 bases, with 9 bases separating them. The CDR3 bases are TGTGCCAGCAGCTTGAGCATCGGCGGCTACACCTTC. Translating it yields CASSLSIGGYTF. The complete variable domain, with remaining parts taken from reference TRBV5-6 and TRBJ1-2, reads DAGVTQSPTHLIKTRGQQVTLRCSPKSGHDTVSWYQQALGQGPQFIFQYYEEEERQRGNFPDRFSGHQFPNYSSELNVNALLLGDSALYLCASSLSIGGYTFGSGTRLTVV.